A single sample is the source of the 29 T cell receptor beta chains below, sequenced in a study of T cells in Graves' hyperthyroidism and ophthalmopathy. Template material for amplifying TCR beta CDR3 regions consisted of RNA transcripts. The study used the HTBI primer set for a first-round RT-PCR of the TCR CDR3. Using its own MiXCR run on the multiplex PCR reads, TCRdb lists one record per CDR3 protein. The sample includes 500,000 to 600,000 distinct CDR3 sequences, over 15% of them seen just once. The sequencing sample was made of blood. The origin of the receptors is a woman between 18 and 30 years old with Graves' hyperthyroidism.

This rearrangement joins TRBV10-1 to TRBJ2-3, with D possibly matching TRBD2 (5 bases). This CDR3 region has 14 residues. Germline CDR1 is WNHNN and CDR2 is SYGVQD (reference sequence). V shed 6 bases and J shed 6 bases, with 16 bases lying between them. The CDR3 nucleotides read TGCGCCAGCAGGCAGGATAACGGGATGGATACGCAGTATTTT. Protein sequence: CASRQDNGMDTQYF.

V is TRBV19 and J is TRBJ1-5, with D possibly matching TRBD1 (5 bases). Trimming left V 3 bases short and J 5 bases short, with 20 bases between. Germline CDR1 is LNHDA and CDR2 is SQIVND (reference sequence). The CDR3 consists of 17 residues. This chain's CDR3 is CASSIGKPGMPYQPQHF. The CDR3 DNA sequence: TGTGCCAGTAGTATCGGCAAGCCAGGGATGCCATATCAGCCCCAGCATTTT.

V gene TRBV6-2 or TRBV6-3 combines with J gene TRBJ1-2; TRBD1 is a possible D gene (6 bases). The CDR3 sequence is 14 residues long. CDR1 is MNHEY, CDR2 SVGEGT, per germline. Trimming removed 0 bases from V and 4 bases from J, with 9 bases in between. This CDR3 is CASSYSGTTYGYTF. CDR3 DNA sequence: TGTGCCAGCAGTTACTCCGGGACAACCTATGGCTACACCTTC.

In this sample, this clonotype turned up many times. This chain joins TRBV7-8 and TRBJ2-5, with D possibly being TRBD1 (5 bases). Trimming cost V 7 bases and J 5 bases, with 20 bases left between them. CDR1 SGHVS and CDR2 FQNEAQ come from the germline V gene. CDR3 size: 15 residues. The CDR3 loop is CASKVARGRVETQYF. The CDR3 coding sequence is TGTGCCAGCAAGGTGGCAAGAGGCAGGGTTGAGACCCAGTACTTC.

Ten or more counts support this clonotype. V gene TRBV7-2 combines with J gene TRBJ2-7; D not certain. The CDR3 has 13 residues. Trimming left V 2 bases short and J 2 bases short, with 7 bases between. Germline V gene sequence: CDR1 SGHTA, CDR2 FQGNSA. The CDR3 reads CASSLSAAYEQYF. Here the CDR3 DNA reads TGTGCCAGCAGCTTATCGGCAGCCTACGAGCAGTACTTC.

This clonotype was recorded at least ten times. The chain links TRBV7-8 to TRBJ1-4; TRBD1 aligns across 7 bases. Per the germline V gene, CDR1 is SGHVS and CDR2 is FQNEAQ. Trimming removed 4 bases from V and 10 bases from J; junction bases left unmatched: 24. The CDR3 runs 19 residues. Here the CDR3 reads CASSSEPGQIIPELGKLFF. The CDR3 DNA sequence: TGTGCCAGCAGCTCAGAGCCGGGACAGATCATCCCAGAGCTCGGAAAACTGTTTTTT.

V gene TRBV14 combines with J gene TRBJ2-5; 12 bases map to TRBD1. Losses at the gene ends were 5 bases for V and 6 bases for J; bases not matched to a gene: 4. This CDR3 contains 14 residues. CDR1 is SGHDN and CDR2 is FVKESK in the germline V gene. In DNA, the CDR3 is TGTGCCAGCAGCGGGACAGGGGGCGCCCAGACCCAGTACTTC. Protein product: CASSGTGGAQTQYF.

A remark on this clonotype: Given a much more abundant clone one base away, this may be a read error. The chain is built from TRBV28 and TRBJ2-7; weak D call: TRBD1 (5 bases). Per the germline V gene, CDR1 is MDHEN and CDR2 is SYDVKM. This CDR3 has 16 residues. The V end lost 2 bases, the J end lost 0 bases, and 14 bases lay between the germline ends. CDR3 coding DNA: TGTGCCAGCAGTTTAGGCCAGGGCTTAGACTCCTACGAGCAGTACTTC. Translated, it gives CASSLGQGLDSYEQYF.

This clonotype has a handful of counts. CDR3: CASSSRGAGANYNEQFF. The CDR3 DNA follows: TGTGCCAGCAGTTCGCGAGGAGCGGGGGCCAACTACAATGAGCAGTTCTTC. This chain links TRBV6-2 or TRBV6-3 with TRBJ2-1, with 8 bases identical to TRBD2. This CDR3 comprises 17 residues. Looked up from germline, CDR1 is MNHEY and CDR2 is SVGEGT. Unmatched junction bases numbered 11, after V lost 4 bases and J lost 3 bases.

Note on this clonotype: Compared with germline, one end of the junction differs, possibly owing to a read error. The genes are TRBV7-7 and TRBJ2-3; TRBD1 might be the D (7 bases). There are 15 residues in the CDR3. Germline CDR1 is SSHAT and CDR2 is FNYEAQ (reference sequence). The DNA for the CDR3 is TGTGCTAGCAGCTTGGGGCCAGGGGGAGGAAATACGCAGTATTTT. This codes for CASSLGPGGGNTQYF.

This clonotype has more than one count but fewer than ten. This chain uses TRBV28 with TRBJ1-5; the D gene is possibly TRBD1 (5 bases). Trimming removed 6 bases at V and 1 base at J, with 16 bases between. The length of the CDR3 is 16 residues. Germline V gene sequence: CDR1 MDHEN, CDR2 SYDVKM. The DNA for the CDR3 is TGTGCCAGCAGAGGGGCGGGGAGGAAGAGCAATCAGCCCCAGCATTTT. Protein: CASRGAGRKSNQPQHF.

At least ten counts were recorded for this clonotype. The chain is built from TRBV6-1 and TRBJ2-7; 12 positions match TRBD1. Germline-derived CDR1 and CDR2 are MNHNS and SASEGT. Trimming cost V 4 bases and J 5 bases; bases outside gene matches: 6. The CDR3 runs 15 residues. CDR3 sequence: CASSGRGQGADEQYF. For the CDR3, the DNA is TGTGCCAGCAGTGGACGGGGACAGGGGGCCGACGAGCAGTACTTC.

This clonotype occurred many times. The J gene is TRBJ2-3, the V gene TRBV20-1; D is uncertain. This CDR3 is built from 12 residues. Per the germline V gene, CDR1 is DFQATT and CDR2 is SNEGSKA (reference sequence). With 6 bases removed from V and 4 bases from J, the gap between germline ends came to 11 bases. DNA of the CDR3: TGCAGTGCCAGGCGGAGCCCAGATACGCAGTATTTT. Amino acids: CSARRSPDTQYF.

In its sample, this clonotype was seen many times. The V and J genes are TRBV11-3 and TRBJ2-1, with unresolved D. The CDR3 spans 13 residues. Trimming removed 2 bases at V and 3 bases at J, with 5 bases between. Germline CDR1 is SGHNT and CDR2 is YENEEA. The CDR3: CASSLTFYNEQFF. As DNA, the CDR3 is TGTGCCAGCAGCTTAACCTTCTACAATGAGCAGTTCTTC.

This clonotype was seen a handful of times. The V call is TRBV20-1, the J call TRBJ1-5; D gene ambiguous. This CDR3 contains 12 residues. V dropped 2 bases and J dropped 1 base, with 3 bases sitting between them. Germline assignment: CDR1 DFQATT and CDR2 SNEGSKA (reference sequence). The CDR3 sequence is CSARTSNQPQHF. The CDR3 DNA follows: TGCAGTGCTAGAACAAGCAATCAGCCCCAGCATTTT.

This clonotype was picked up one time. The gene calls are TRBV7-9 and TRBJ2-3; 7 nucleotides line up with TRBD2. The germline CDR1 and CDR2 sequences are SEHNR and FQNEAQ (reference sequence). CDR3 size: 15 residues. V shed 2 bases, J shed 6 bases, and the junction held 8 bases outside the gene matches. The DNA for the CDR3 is TGTGCCAGCAGCTTATTGGCGGGAGAGTCCGATACGCAGTATTTT. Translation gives CASSLLAGESDTQYF.

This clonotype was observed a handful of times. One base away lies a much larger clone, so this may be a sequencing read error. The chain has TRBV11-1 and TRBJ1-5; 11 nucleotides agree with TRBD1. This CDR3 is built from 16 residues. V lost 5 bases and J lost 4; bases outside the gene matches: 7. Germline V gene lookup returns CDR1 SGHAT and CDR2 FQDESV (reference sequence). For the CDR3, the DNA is TGTGCCAGCAGCCCCCGGGACAGGGGGGGAAATCAGCCCCAGCATTTT. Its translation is CASSPRDRGGNQPQHF.

CDR3 region: CASGSRDRGSNEQFF. The CDR3, as DNA: TGTGCCAGCGGTTCCCGAGACAGGGGTTCCAATGAGCAGTTCTTC. J is TRBJ2-1 and V is TRBV11-3; 8 nucleotides match TRBD1. There are 15 residues in the CDR3. Per germline, CDR1 SGHNT and CDR2 YENEEA. V gave up 8 bases and J gave up 6 bases; unmatched junction bases: 12.

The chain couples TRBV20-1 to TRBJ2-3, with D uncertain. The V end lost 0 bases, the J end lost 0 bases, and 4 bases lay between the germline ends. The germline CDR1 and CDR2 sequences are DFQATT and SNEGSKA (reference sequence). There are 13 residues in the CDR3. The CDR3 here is CSARETSTDTQYF. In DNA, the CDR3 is TGCAGTGCTAGAGAGACTAGCACAGATACGCAGTATTTT.

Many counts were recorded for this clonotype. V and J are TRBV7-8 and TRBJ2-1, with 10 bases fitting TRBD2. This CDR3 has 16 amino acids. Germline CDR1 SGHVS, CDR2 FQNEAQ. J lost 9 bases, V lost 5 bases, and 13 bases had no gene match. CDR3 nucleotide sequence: TGTGCCAGCAGCAAAAGGCCGGGACTAGCGCCAGGTGAGCAGTTCTTC. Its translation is CASSKRPGLAPGEQFF.

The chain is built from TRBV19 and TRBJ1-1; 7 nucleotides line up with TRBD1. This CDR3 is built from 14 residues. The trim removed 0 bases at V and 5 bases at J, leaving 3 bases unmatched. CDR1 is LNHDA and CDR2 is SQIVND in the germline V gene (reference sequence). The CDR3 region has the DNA TGTGCCAGTAGTATAGAGCAGGGGGAAACTGAAGCTTTCTTT. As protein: CASSIEQGETEAFF.

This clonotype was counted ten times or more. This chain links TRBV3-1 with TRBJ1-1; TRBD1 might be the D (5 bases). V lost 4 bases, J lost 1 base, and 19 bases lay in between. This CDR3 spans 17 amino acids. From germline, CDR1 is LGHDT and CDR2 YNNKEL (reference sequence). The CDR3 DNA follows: TGTGCCAGCAGCCCAACGAACTCTCGACAGAGGAACACTGAAGCTTTCTTT. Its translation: CASSPTNSRQRNTEAFF.

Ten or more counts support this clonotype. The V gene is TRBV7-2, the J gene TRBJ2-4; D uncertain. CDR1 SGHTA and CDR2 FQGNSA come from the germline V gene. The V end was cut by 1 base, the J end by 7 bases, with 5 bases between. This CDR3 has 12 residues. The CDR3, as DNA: TGTGCCAGCAGCTTAGATGGGAACATTCAGTACTTC. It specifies CASSLDGNIQYF.

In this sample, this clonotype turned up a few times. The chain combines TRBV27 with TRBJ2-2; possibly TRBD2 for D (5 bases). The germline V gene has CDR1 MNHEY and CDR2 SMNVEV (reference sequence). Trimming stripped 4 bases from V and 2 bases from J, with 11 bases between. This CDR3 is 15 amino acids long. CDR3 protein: CASSSGLINTGELFF. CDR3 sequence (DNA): TGTGCCAGCAGTTCTGGACTGATCAACACCGGGGAGCTGTTTTTT.

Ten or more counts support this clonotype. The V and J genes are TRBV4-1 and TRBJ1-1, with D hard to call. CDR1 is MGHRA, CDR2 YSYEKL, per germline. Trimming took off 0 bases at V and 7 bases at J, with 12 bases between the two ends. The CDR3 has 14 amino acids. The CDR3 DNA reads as TGCGCCAGCAGCCAAGAGAGGGATTCCAATGAAGCTTTCTTT. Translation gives CASSQERDSNEAFF.

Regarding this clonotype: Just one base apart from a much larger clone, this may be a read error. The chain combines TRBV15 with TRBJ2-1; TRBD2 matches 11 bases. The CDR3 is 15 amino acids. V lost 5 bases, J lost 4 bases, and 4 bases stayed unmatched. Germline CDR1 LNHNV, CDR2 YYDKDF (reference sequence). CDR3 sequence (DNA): TGTGCCACCAGCCCGGGACTAGCGGTATACAATGAGCAGTTCTTC. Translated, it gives CATSPGLAVYNEQFF.

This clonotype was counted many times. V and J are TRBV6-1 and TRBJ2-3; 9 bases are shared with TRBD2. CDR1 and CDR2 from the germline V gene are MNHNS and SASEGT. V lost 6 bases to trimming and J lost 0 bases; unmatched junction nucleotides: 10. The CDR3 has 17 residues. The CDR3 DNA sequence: TGTGCCAGCAGCTCCCTGGCGGGGGGGCCTAGCACAGATACGCAGTATTTT. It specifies CASSSLAGGPSTDTQYF.

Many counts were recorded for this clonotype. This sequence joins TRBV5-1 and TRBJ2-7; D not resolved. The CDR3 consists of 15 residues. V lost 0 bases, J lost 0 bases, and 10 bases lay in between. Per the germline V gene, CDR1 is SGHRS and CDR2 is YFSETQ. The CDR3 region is CASSLGQDLSYEQYF. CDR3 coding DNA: TGCGCCAGCAGCTTGGGCCAGGACCTCTCCTACGAGCAGTACTTC.

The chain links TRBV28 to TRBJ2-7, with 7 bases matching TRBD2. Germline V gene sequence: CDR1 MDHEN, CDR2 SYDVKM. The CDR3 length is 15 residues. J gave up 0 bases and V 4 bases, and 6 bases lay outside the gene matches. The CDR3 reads CASSSAGRNSYEQYF. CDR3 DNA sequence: TGTGCCAGCAGTTCAGCGGGAAGGAACTCCTACGAGCAGTACTTC.